Shown below are 15 T cell receptor beta chains from a single sample sequenced in a study of T-cell memory formation after mild COVID-19. TCRdb redid the calling of the 5' RACE reads with MiXCR, one entry per CDR3 protein. This repertoire shows 540,000 or so distinct CDR3 sequences, around 21% found once; its top ten account for 9.5% to 15%. The source material was PBMCs or a T cell subset sorted from them (not recorded which). These receptors all stem from an adult woman who had mild COVID-19 (a few samples of this study predate the infection). Cell type and time point are not known.

The chain uses TRBV14 and TRBJ2-7; D ambiguous. The CDR3 loop spans 16 amino acids. The germline V gene has CDR1 SGHDN and CDR2 FVKESK. V was cut by 0 bases and J by 2 bases, with 14 bases left in between. CDR3 region: CASSQDGVRPPYEQYF. The CDR3 DNA is TGTGCCAGCAGCCAAGATGGGGTAAGGCCTCCCTACGAGCAGTACTTC.

The CDR3 loop is CASSQPYRGPNTGELFF. The CDR3 bases are TGCGCCAGCAGCCAACCCTACAGGGGGCCAAACACCGGGGAGCTGTTTTTT. The chain uses TRBV4-1 and TRBJ2-2; 9 nucleotides line up with TRBD1. Germline V CDR1 and CDR2: MGHRA, YSYEKL. This CDR3 is 17 amino acids long. V gave up 2 bases and J gave up 2 bases; unmatched junction bases: 6.

The chain employs TRBV24-1 and TRBJ2-5; tentative D call: TRBD2 (7 bases). Trimming removed 0 bases at V and 6 bases at J, with 13 bases between. The length of the CDR3 is 15 residues. Germline V gene lookup returns CDR1 KGHDR and CDR2 SFDVKD. DNA for the CDR3: TGTGCCACCAGTGATTTGACGGGGGGCGGGAAGACCCAGTACTTC. As protein: CATSDLTGGGKTQYF.

The table lists this clonotype with a few counts. The V and J genes are TRBV5-1 and TRBJ2-5, with TRBD2 matching 10 bases. Germline trimming cut 5 bases from V and 1 base from J; bases unmatched to any gene: 11. The germline CDR1 and CDR2 sequences are SGHRS and YFSETQ. This CDR3 region has 17 residues. The DNA for the CDR3 is TGCGCCAGCAGACAAGACGGGGTAGCGGGGGGCCAAGAGACCCAGTACTTC. It specifies CASRQDGVAGGQETQYF.

The chain carries TRBV6-5 and TRBJ2-3; D may be TRBD1 (6 bases). The CDR3 is made up of 15 amino acids. The germline V and J ends were trimmed by 0 bases and 1 base, with 8 bases remaining between them. Germline V gives CDR1 MNHEY, CDR2 SVGAGI. The CDR3 bases are TGTGCCAGCAGTTACTCGCCAGGGGGCACAGATACGCAGTATTTT. Amino acids: CASSYSPGGTDTQYF.

The chain employs TRBV10-3 and TRBJ1-2; 7 nucleotides align to TRBD1. J lost 2 bases, V lost 6 bases, and 6 bases had no gene match. Germline-derived CDR1 and CDR2 are ENHRY and SYGVKD. The CDR3 runs to 14 residues. In nucleotides, the CDR3 is TGTGCCATCAGATCCGGGACAGACAACTATGGCTACACCTTC. Amino acids: CAIRSGTDNYGYTF.

This clonotype was seen ten or more times. This chain joins TRBV5-1 and TRBJ2-5; 8 bases are a match to TRBD1. With V trimmed by 3 bases and J by 1 base, 2 bases remained unmatched. Germline CDR1 reads SGHRS; CDR2 reads YFSETQ. CDR3 length: 14 amino acids. The CDR3 DNA reads TGCGCCAGCAGCTCGGGGACAGGCCAAGAGACCCAGTACTTC. Encoded protein: CASSSGTGQETQYF.

This clonotype was observed a few times. The V call is TRBV4-3, the J call TRBJ2-1; 7 bases are a match to TRBD2. Germline V gene lookup returns CDR1 LGHNA and CDR2 YSLEER. The length of the CDR3 is 16 residues. Trimming took 4 bases from V and 8 from J; bases not matched to a gene: 14. CDR3 DNA sequence: TGCGCCAGCAGCCCCACAGCCGGCGGGAGCATCGATGAGCAGTTCTTC. This translates into CASSPTAGGSIDEQFF.

This chain connects TRBV4-3 to TRBJ1-2; D might be TRBD1 (6 bases). The CDR3 totals 14 residues. Germline V gene sequence: CDR1 LGHNA, CDR2 YSLEER. V was cut by 4 bases and J by 4 bases, with 13 bases left in between. The CDR3 here is CASSRDTEFYGYTF. The DNA of the CDR3 is TGCGCCAGCAGCCGGGACACCGAGTTCTATGGCTACACCTTC.

This clonotype was counted between two and nine times. The chain has TRBV24-1 and TRBJ2-3, with no clear D. This CDR3 is 13 amino acids long. Germline assignment: CDR1 KGHDR and CDR2 SFDVKD. The V end was cut by 3 bases, the J end by 5 bases, with 8 bases between. The CDR3 nucleotides read TGTGCCACCAGTGATGCTGTGGGAGATACGCAGTATTTT. Its protein product is CATSDAVGDTQYF.

This clonotype was detected a few times. The CDR3 region is CATSEGDGSSYNEQFF. The CDR3 DNA reads TGTGCCACCAGTGAGGGGGACGGTAGCTCCTACAATGAGCAGTTCTTC. This chain links TRBV24-1 with TRBJ2-1; D assignment may be TRBD1 or TRBD2 (5 bases each). The CDR3 loop spans 16 amino acids. V gave up 4 bases and J gave up 0 bases, with 12 bases separating them. CDR1 is KGHDR, CDR2 SFDVKD, per germline.

This chain uses TRBV5-1 with TRBJ1-1; TRBD1 might be the D (5 bases). This CDR3 region has 19 residues. Deletions cut 4 bases from V and 0 bases from J, with 25 bases between. From germline, CDR1 is SGHRS and CDR2 YFSETQ. CDR3 bases: TGCGCCAGCAGCCTTGGTTCCACCAGGGATAGGAACATGAACACTGAAGCTTTCTTT. Translation: CASSLGSTRDRNMNTEAFF. Drawing the rest from reference TRBV5-1 and TRBJ1-1, the complete variable domain is KAGVTQTPRYLIKTRGQQVTLSCSPISGHRSVSWYQQTPGQGLQFLFEYFSETQRNKGNFPGRFSGRQFSNSRSEMNVSTLELGDSALYLCASSLGSTRDRNMNTEAFFGQGTRLTVV.

This clonotype was seen a few times. This chain uses TRBV7-9 with TRBJ1-1; the D is unclear. V was trimmed by 1 base and J by 5 bases, leaving 5 bases between them. This CDR3 is built from 12 residues. The germline CDR1 and CDR2 sequences are SEHNR and FQNEAQ (reference sequence). The DNA for the CDR3 is TGTGCCAGCAGCTTAGAATTGACTGAAGCTTTCTTT. Protein: CASSLELTEAFF.

The genes are TRBV7-6 and TRBJ2-7; 8 nucleotides agree with TRBD1. V lost 1 base to trimming and J lost 3 bases; unmatched junction nucleotides: 2. From germline, CDR1 is SGHVS and CDR2 FNYEAQ. This CDR3 region has 14 residues. This chain's CDR3 is CASSLGDRFYEQYF. DNA for the CDR3: TGTGCCAGCAGCTTAGGGGACAGGTTCTACGAGCAGTACTTC.

V is TRBV20-1 and J is TRBJ1-1; tentatively, D is TRBD1 (5 bases). The CDR3 is made up of 14 amino acids. The V gene lost 0 bases and the J gene lost 6 bases, with 14 bases spanning the gap. Per the germline V gene, CDR1 is DFQATT and CDR2 is SNEGSKA (reference sequence). The CDR3 DNA is TGCAGTGCTAGAGAAGGGGCCGTCCGTGCTGAAGCTTTCTTT. It translates to CSAREGAVRAEAFF.